The text below deals with one T cell receptor beta chain. Antigen specificity is unknown. The sample holds other DNA sequences that translate to the same CDR3. This entry belongs to a study of shared clonotypes between healthy human individuals. Whole-study results and caveats: A limitation of the genetic and exposure-history diversity represented arose from few donors. Depth of sequencing was expected to influence donor clonotype sharing. Sampling used blood alone; tissue repertoires probably differ.

At deep level, the assay was performed. The table came from immunoSEQ multiplex PCR; TCRdb's copy has only in-frame clones and leaves some out. This sample has millions of clones; 93% occur once, and the top ten carry more than 1.5%. Positively selected for CCR7, the CD45RO-negative cells used as naive CD8 cells excluded terminally differentiated effector memory CD45RA+ cells. Germline-derived CDR1 and CDR2 are SGDLS and YYNGEE. The CDR3 sequence is 15 residues long. V trimming: 4 bases; J trimming: 2 bases; junction bases outside the gene matches: 5. Input material: naive CD8+ T cells from PBMCs. The rearrangement links TRBV9 to TRBJ2-7; 11 nucleotides agree with TRBD2. This TCR derives from a man between 18 and 29 years old in good health. Some clones in this sample may be carry-over from other donors' samples. The CDR3 reads CASSLGTSGTYEQYF. As DNA, the CDR3 is TGTGCCAGCAGCCTCGGGACTAGCGGTACCTACGAGCAGTACTTC.